The 12 T cell receptor beta chains below come from one sample, sequenced in a study of T cells in Graves' hyperthyroidism and ophthalmopathy. Researchers took RNA transcripts and amplified the TCR beta CDR3 regions from them. RT-PCR in the first round (using the HTBI primer set) targeted the TCR CDR3. TCRdb ran MiXCR on the multiplex PCR reads and lists one entry per CDR3 protein. The sample records hundreds of thousands of distinct CDR3 sequences, 24% being singletons. Sequenced sample: blood. The receptor source for this set is a woman younger than 45 with Graves' ophthalmopathy.

This clonotype was detected a few times. The CDR3 reads CASSLYPESGANVLTF. In DNA form, the CDR3 reads TGTGCCAGCAGCTTATACCCGGAATCTGGGGCCAACGTCCTGACTTTC. The rearrangement joins TRBV11-2 to TRBJ2-6, with no clear D. In germline, CDR1 is SGHAT, CDR2 FQNNGV. This CDR3 has 16 residues. The V gene lost 2 bases and the J gene lost 1 base, with 9 bases spanning the gap.

This clonotype was found many times. This chain uses TRBV15 with TRBJ1-1, with D maybe TRBD1 (6 bases). From germline, CDR1 is LNHNV and CDR2 YYDKDF (reference sequence). V dropped 0 bases and J dropped 1 base, with 9 bases sitting between them. This CDR3 has 15 amino acids. The CDR3: CATSRDRGGNTEAFF. The CDR3 region has the DNA TGTGCCACCAGCAGAGACAGGGGCGGGAACACTGAAGCTTTCTTT. Full variable domain (rest looked up from reference TRBV15 and TRBJ1-1): DAMVIQNPRYQVTQFGKPVTLSCSQTLNHNVMYWYQQKSSQAPKLLFHYYDKDFNNEADTPDNFQSRRPNTSFCFLDIRSPGLGDTAMYLCATSRDRGGNTEAFFGQGTRLTVV.

This clonotype has ten or more counts. The chain employs TRBV20-1 and TRBJ2-4; 7 bases fit TRBD1. From germline, CDR1 is DFQATT and CDR2 SNEGSKA (reference sequence). The CDR3 runs to 15 residues. After removal of 3 bases from V and 0 bases from J, the junction contained 5 bases not matched to a gene. The CDR3 region is CSARRGQLAKNIQYF. CDR3 DNA sequence: TGCAGTGCTAGGAGGGGACAGCTAGCCAAAAACATTCAGTACTTC.

The sample holds a few counts of this clonotype. The gene calls are TRBV27 and TRBJ2-5; TRBD1 agrees at 7 bases. V lost 5 bases and J lost 4; bases outside the gene matches: 7. CDR3 length equals 14 residues. Germline V lookup: CDR1 MNHEY, CDR2 SMNVEV (reference sequence). In DNA form, the CDR3 reads TGTGCCAGCAGTCAACCGGGACAGATAGAGACCCAGTACTTC. Protein sequence: CASSQPGQIETQYF.

The chain joins TRBV4-1 to TRBJ2-7; TRBD2 aligns across 9 bases. The V gene's germline CDR1 is MGHRA and CDR2 YSYEKL. The junction had 10 bases not matched to a gene; V was cut back by 4 bases and J by 6 bases. This CDR3 has 15 amino acids. CDR3 coding DNA: TGCGCCAGCAGCCGTAGCGGGAGTTTGGTTGGCGAGCAGTACTTC. Translation gives CASSRSGSLVGEQYF.

Many counts were recorded for this clonotype. The genes are TRBV10-3 and TRBJ1-1; TRBD1 matches 9 bases. The trim removed 7 bases at V and 1 base at J, leaving 10 bases unmatched. The germline V gene has CDR1 ENHRY and CDR2 SYGVKD. The CDR3 covers 16 residues. The CDR3 sequence is CAIMRGTGHGNTEAFF. As DNA, the CDR3 is TGTGCCATCATGAGGGGGACAGGGCACGGGAACACTGAAGCTTTCTTT.

This chain uses TRBV28 with TRBJ2-7; D not resolved. Germline V gives CDR1 MDHEN, CDR2 SYDVKM. Between the trimmed V and J ends, which lost 4 bases and 0 bases, there was a span of 13 bases. CDR3 length: 15 amino acids. The CDR3 nucleotides read TGTGCCAGCAGTTCATCAGCCCTAAGCTCCTACGAGCAGTACTTC. It specifies CASSSSALSSYEQYF. Full variable domain (remainder filled in from reference TRBV28 and TRBJ2-7): DVKVTQSSRYLVKRTGEKVFLECVQDMDHENMFWYRQDPGLGLRLIYFSYDVKMKEKGDIPEGYSVSREKKERFSLILESASTNQTSMYLCASSSSALSSYEQYFGPGTRLTVT.

In its sample, this clonotype was seen many times. The genes are TRBV6-5 and TRBJ1-1; D not certain. The length of the CDR3 is 17 residues. V was trimmed by 2 bases and J by 2 bases, leaving 18 bases between them. The germline V gene encodes CDR1 MNHEY and CDR2 SVGAGI. This chain's CDR3 is CASSYRSDARANTEAFF. Written as DNA, the CDR3 is TGTGCCAGCAGTTACCGGTCGGATGCGAGAGCCAACACTGAAGCTTTCTTT.

This clonotype was observed at least ten times. This CDR3 is CATRGQETEAFF. The CDR3 DNA follows: TGTGCCACCAGAGGCCAGGAAACTGAAGCTTTCTTT. The chain uses TRBV24-1 and TRBJ1-1; D uncertain. The CDR3 sequence is 12 residues long. Germline loops: CDR1 KGHDR, CDR2 SFDVKD. V was clipped by 7 bases and J by 5 bases, with 10 bases between them.

The chain joins TRBV20-1 to TRBJ1-2, with unresolved D. CDR3 size: 14 residues. V was pared by 5 bases and J by 2 bases, with 15 bases between. The germline V gene encodes CDR1 DFQATT and CDR2 SNEGSKA (reference sequence). CDR3 residues: CSAPDPQRNYGYTF. The CDR3 DNA reads TGCAGTGCTCCTGATCCACAGAGAAACTATGGCTACACCTTC.

There are many counts of this clonotype. The J gene is TRBJ1-5, the V gene TRBV6-2 or TRBV6-3; D unclear. V dropped 6 bases and J dropped 0 bases, with 9 bases sitting between them. Germline V gene sequence: CDR1 MNHEY, CDR2 SVGEGT. The CDR3 is made up of 14 amino acids. The CDR3 nucleotides read TGTGCCAGCAGGCACGAGTATAGCAATCAGCCCCAGCATTTT. Its protein is CASRHEYSNQPQHF.

This clonotype has at least ten counts. The rearrangement links TRBV7-9 to TRBJ1-1; no definite D call. CDR1 and CDR2 (germline): SEHNR, FQNEAQ (reference sequence). CDR3 size: 14 residues. V lost 5 bases and J 3 bases, leaving 13 bases between the germline ends. CDR3 DNA sequence: TGTGCCAGCAGCCTAATGGGGTCGGACACTGAAGCTTTCTTT. Protein: CASSLMGSDTEAFF.